Listed below are T cell receptor beta chains from one sample, sequenced in a study of blood T cell repertoires in COVID-19. Libraries were prepared by immunoSEQ multiplex PCR; TCRdb keeps only in-frame clonotypes and omits some of them. The sample lists about 190,000 clones, 88% occurring once. The sequencing input was peripheral blood. All receptors come from a human donor in a cohort sampled during active COVID-19. Each CDR3 is given with its conserved first and last residue.

V | length | CDR3
TRBV9 | 17 | CASSVSLGHPTNEKLFF
TRBV30 | 12 | CAWTQGNYEQYF
TRBV4-3 | 15 | CASSHSQGGYNEQFF
TRBV5-1 | 14 | CASSLQGTSYEQYF
TRBV5-6 | 14 | CASSFAGGAGTQYF
TRBV7-8 | 14 | CASSLAEDNQPQHF
TRBV6-5 | 14 | CASSTGQGSQPQHF
TRBV11-2 | 14 | CASSLGQGTYEQYF
TRBV18 | 14 | CASSPTSASYEQYF
TRBV5-6 | 14 | CASSPTGTGYEQYF
TRBV5-1 | 16 | CASSLATGIGVSGYTF
TRBV5-6 | 13 | CASSSGGAYEQYF
TRBV6-4 | 15 | CASSGVAGESNEQFF
TRBV10-3 | 15 | CAISESTTQNQPQHF
TRBV18 | 15 | CASSPGTDVVYGYTF
TRBV18 | 12 | CASSPGTGEQFF
TRBV19 | 16 | CASSTLTPPPQGEQFF
TRBV7-9 | 14 | CASSLLTTNEKLFF
TRBV28 | 15 | CASSLFGTGGDGYTF
TRBV4-3 | 14 | CASSQEATSGTQYF
TRBV6-2/TRBV6-3 | 15 | CASSPTSEGVNEQFF
TRBV6-1 | 15 | CASSEFQGVNSPLHF
TRBV14 | 18 | CASSQEHVGGLAKNIQYF
TRBV5-1 | 14 | CASSPTEGAGELFF
TRBV10-2 | 16 | CASSVNTGRETGELFF
TRBV18 | 17 | CASSGLAGGPSTDTQYF
TRBV9 | 13 | CASSGRRGETQYF
TRBV12-3/TRBV12-4 | 12 | CASSLETAPGDF
TRBV9 | 15 | CASSVGGSSGNTIYF
TRBV5-1 | 17 | CASSRGQISSYNSPLHF
TRBV5-1 | 16 | CASSLGSGQGVHEQYF
TRBV28 | 15 | CASSPPSGVSYEQYF
TRBV28 | 15 | CASSFGTGGYQPQHF
TRBV4-3 | 15 | CASSQDWSGNQPQHF
TRBV7-7 | 18 | CASSLEGLAGASSYEQYF
TRBV19 | 13 | CASSITGDGEQYF